A few counts support the clone carrying this T cell receptor beta chain. Its target is not known. A mixed TRB-A/B primer pool amplified rearranged TRB by multiplex touch-down PCR. TCRdb processed the multiplex PCR reads anew with MiXCR; each CDR3 protein has one entry. The table lists fewer than 15,000 distinct CDR3 sequences, roughly 25% of them singletons. The template was genomic DNA from peripheral blood, not RNA. V dropped 3 bases and J dropped 7; count of bases not matched to a gene: 8. This CDR3 has 15 amino acids. The germline V gene encodes CDR1 MDHEN and CDR2 SYDVKM. The sample belongs to a study of T cell repertoires in aging, cancer and after chemotherapy. Turning to the study itself: Donors were grouped into six age bands spanning 30 or younger through 70 or older. Study results and caveats: Age-matched healthy donors had significantly more diverse, less clonal blood TCR repertoires than untreated cancer patients. In each cancer cohort, median generation probability increased across chemotherapy, suggesting thymic output rebounded.

Material for sequencing was blood. The sequence was collected from a human donor in good health. This chain links TRBV28 with TRBJ1-2; 10 nucleotides agree with TRBD1. The CDR3 loop is CASSLGGQGTPGYTF. The CDR3 bases are TGTGCCAGCAGTTTGGGGGGACAGGGGACCCCTGGCTACACCTTC.